This T cell receptor beta chain is drawn from a study of T cell responses to AZD1222 COVID-19 vaccine. This clone was detected many times. What it binds is not known. Assay: immunoSEQ multiplex PCR; the TCRdb copy retains only in-frame clones and omits some. The table records approximately 80,000 clones, 80% to 90% of them present only once. Analysis merged second doses at about 4 or about 12 weeks. Study results and caveats: Clonal diversity may have been underestimated in mostly white British donors.

Germline assignment: CDR1 SGHDT and CDR2 YYEEEE. V was shortened by 2 bases and J by 9 bases, with 12 bases between the two germline ends. The CDR3 loop spans 13 amino acids. The genes are TRBV5-6 and TRBJ1-5; D gene unclear. The sequence derives from an adult who received the AZD1222 COVID-19 vaccine. The sequenced sample was peripheral blood, obtained 28 days after the second AZD1222 dose. This CDR3 is CASSFKSNTPQHF. CDR3 DNA sequence: TGTGCCAGCAGCTTCAAAAGTAACACGCCCCAGCATTTT.